This entry concerns a single T cell receptor beta chain. Germline V gene lookup returns CDR1 ENHRY and CDR2 SYGVKD. After removal of 6 bases from V and 3 bases from J, the junction contained 7 bases not matched to a gene. This CDR3 is 15 amino acids long. This entry belongs to a study of blood T cell repertoires in COVID-19. For the study at large: Sites across the United States, Italy and Spain contributed samples from acute and convalescent COVID-19. From T cells, B-cell-depleted T cells, or PBMCs came the material, which was cDNA or gDNA.

Original processing notes: Nucleated cell number was recorded as an estimate derived from reference gene primer amplification. Profiling relied on immunoSEQ multiplex PCR, and the TCRdb table lists in-frame clones only, not all of them. V and J calls and clone size are copied from that table; D and trimming were computed from the DNA. This table has 150,000 to 200,000 clones, about 85% appearing once. Material: peripheral blood. This clonotype originated in a woman aged 80 or older with acute or convalescent COVID-19. The chain has TRBV10-3 and TRBJ1-2; 10 bases map to TRBD1. DNA of the CDR3: TGTGCCATCAGGACAGGGGGCCCCTTAGACTATGGCTACACCTTC. Protein: CAIRTGGPLDYGYTF.